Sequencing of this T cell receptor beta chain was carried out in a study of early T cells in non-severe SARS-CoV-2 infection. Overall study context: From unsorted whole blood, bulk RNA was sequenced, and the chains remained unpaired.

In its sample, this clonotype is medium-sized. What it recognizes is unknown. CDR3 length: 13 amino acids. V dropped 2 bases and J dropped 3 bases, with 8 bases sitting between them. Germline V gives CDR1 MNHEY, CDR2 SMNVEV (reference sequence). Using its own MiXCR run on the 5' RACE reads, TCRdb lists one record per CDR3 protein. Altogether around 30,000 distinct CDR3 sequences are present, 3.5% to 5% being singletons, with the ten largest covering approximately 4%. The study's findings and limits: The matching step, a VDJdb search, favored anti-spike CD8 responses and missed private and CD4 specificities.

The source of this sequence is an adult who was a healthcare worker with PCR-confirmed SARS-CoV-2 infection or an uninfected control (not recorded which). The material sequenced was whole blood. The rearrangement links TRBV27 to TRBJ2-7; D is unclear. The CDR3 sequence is CASSLRLLYEQYF. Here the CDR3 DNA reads TGTGCCAGCAGTTTAAGACTCCTCTACGAGCAGTACTTC.